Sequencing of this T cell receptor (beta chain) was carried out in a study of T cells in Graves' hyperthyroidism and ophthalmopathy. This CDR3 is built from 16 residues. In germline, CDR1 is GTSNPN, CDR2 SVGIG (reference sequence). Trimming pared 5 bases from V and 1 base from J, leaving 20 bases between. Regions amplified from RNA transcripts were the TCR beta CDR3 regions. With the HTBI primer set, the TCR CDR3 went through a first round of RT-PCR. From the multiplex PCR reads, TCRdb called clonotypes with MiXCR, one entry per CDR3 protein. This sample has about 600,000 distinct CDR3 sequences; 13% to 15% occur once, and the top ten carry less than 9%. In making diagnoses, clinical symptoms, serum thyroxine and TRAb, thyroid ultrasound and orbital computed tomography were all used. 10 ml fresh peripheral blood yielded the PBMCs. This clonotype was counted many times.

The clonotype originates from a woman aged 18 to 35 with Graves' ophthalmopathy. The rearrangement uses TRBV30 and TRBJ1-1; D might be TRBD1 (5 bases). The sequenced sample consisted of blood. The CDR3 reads CAWGVRGTGANTEAFF. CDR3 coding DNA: TGTGCCTGGGGAGTGAGGGGCACCGGGGCGAACACTGAAGCTTTCTTT.